This T cell receptor beta chain was recorded in a study of cytomegalovirus exposure and HLA in healthy donors. General study results and limits: Most TCR sequences were seen very rarely across donors, but some public TCRs occurred in many. The study put some 160 TCR beta chains on its list as cytomegalovirus-associated. The classifier reportedly diagnosed cytomegalovirus status with high specificity and sensitivity. One later analysis, an examination of the 100 to 150 validation repertoires, found that first-cohort TCR clusters tended to co-occur in them.

As regards this clone: What it binds is unknown.

Sequencing used immunoSEQ multiplex PCR; TCRdb keeps in-frame clones, though not all of them. This table holds about 140,000 clones, roughly 86% found once. This CDR3 is 15 amino acids long. Trimming cost V 6 bases and J 4 bases; bases outside gene matches: 5. Germline-derived CDR1 and CDR2 are MRHNA and SNTAGT. The specimen sequenced was PBMCs. The TCR was taken from a man between 18 and 29 years old in good health and CMV-seropositive. The chain joins TRBV6-4 to TRBJ2-1, with 11 bases identical to TRBD2. CDR3 region: CASRELAGEYNEQFF. The CDR3 coding sequence is TGTGCCAGCAGAGAACTAGCGGGAGAATACAATGAGCAGTTCTTC.